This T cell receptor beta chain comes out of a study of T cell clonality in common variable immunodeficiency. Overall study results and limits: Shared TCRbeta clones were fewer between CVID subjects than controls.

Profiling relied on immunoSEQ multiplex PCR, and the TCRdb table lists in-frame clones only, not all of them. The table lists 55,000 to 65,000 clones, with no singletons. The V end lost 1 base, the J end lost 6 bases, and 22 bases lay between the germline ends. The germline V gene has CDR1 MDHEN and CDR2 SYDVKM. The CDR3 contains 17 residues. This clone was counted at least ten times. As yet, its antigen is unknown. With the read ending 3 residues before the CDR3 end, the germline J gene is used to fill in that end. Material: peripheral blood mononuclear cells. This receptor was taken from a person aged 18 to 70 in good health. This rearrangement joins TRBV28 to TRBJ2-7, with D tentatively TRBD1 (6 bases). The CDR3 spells CASSLSGGGRVRSEQYF. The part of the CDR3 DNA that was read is TGTGCCAGCAGTTTATCTGGGGGCGGCAGGGTGCGTAGCGAG. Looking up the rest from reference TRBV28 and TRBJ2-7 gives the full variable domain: DVKVTQSSRYLVKRTGEKVFLECVQDMDHENMFWYRQDPGLGLRLIYFSYDVKMKEKGDIPEGYSVSREKKERFSLILESASTNQTSMYLCASSLSGGGRVRSEQYFGPGTRLTVT.